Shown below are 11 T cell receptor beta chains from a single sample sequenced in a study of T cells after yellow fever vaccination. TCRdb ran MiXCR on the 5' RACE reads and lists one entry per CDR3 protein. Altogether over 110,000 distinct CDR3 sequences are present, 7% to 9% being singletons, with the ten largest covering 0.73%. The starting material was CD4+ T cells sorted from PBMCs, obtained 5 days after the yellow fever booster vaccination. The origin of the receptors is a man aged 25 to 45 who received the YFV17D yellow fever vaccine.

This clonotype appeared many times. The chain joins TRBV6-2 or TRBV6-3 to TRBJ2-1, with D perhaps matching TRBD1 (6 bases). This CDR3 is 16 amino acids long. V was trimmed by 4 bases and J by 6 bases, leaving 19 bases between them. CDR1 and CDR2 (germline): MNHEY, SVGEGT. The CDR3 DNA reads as TGTGCCAGCAGTTCTACAGGGTCATCATGGGCCAATGAGCAGTTCTTC. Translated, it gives CASSSTGSSWANEQFF.

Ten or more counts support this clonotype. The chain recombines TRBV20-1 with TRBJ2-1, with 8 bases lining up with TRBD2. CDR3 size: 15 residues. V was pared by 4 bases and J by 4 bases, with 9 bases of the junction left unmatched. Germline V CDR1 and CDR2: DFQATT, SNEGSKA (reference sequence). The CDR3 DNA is TGCAGTGCTATGTTAGCGGGGTACTTGTACAATGAGCAGTTCTTC. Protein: CSAMLAGYLYNEQFF.

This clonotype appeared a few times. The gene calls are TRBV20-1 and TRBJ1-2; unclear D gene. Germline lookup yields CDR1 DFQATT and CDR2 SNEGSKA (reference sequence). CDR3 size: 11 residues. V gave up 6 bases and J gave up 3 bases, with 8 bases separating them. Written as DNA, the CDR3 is TGCAGTGCCCTGGACGACTATGGCTACACCTTC. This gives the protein CSALDDYGYTF.

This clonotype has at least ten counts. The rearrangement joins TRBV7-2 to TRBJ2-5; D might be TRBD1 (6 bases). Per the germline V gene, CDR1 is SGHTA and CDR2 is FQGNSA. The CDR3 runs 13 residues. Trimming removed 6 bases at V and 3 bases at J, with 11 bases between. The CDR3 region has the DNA TGTGCCAGCAGTACACAGGGTAAAGAGACCCAGTACTTC. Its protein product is CASSTQGKETQYF. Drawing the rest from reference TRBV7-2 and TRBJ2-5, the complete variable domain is GAGVSQSPSNKVTEKGKDVELRCDPISGHTALYWYRQSLGQGLEFLIYFQGNSAPDKSGLPSDRFSAERTGGSVSTLTIQRTQQEDSAVYLCASSTQGKETQYFGPGTRLLVL.

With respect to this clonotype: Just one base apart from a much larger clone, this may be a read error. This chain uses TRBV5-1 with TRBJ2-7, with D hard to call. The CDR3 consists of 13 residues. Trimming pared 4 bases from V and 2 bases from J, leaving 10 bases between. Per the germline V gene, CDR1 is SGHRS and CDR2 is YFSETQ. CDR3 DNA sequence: TGCGCCAGCAGCGGGATGGGGACCTACGAGCAGTACTTC. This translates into CASSGMGTYEQYF.

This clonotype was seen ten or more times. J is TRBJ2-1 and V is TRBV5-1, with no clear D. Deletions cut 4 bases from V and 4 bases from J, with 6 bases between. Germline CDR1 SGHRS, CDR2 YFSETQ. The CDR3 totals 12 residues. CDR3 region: CASSLDYNEQFF. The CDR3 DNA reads TGCGCCAGCAGCCTAGATTACAATGAGCAGTTCTTC.

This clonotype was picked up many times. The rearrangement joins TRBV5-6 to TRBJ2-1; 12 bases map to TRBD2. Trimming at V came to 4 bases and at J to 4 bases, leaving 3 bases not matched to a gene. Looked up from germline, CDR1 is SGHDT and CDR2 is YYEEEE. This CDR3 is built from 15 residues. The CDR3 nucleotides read TGTGCCAGCAGCCGTGGACTAGCGGGGTACAATGAGCAGTTCTTC. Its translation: CASSRGLAGYNEQFF.

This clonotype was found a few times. Written as DNA, the CDR3 is TGTGCCAGCAGCCAAGATCGAAGCGGGAGTGAGTACTTC. Amino acid sequence: CASSQDRSGSEYF. The chain recombines TRBV3-1 with TRBJ2-4, with 8 bases lining up with TRBD2. The CDR3 totals 13 residues. Trimming took 0 bases from V and 14 from J; bases not matched to a gene: 6. CDR1 is LGHDT and CDR2 is YNNKEL in the germline V gene (reference sequence).

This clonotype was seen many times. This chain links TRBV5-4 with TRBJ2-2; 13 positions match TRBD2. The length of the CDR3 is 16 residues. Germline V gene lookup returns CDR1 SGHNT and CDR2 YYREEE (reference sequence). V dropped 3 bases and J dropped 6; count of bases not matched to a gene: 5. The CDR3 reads CASSSGLAGESGELFF. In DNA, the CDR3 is TGTGCCAGCAGCTCCGGACTAGCGGGAGAATCCGGGGAGCTGTTTTTT.

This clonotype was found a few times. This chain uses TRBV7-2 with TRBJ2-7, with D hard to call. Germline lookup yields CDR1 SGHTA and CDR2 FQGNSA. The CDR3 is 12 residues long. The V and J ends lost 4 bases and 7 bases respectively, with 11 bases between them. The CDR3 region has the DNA TGTGCCAGCAGCTGGGATAGGTCAGAGCAGTACTTC. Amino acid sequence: CASSWDRSEQYF.

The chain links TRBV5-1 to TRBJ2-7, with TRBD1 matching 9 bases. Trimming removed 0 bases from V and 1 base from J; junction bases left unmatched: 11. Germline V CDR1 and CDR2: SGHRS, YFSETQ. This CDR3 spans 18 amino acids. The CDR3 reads CASSLVQGAPGKSYEQYF. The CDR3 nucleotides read TGCGCCAGCAGCTTGGTACAGGGGGCCCCCGGAAAATCCTACGAGCAGTACTTC.